The rows below give T cell receptor beta chains drawn from one sample of a study of OX40 agonist ivuxolimab in advanced cancers. Some clones are missing from TCRdb's copy, which holds only in-frame ones; the method was immunoSEQ multiplex PCR. Of approximately 60,000 clones listed, approximately 82% are singletons. Specimen: CD4+ or CD8+ T cells sorted from blood, collected in a trial of the OX40 agonist ivuxolimab. The receptor set was obtained from an adult with an advanced solid tumor such as melanoma, head and neck, liver or kidney cancer. Both conserved end residues are part of each CDR3. Each record gives: V gene, J gene, D gene, clone size, CDR3 DNA, CDR3 protein. D genes are given only for firm matches. Clone size is shown for a subset of rows, as once, few, many or a class of expanded clone.

>TRBV9|TRBJ2-5|TRBD2|once
TGTGCCAGCGCGGGAGTGGGACTCCGAGGGGAGACCCAGTACTTC
CASAGVGLRGETQYF
>TRBV7-6|TRBJ1-1|NA|NA
TGTGCCAGCAGTTTTACACCATTGAACACTGAAGCTTTCTTT
CASSFTPLNTEAFF
>TRBV9|TRBJ2-7|NA|NA
TGTGCCAGCAGCGTAGACATCTCCTACGAGCAGTACTTC
CASSVDISYEQYF
>TRBV7-2|TRBJ2-3|NA|NA
TGTGCCAGCAGCTTAGTGAGGAGATCTCGCACAGATACGCAGTATTTT
CASSLVRRSRTDTQYF
>TRBV28|TRBJ1-2|NA|NA
TGTGCCAGCACTCCCGGACGGGGGGGGTATGGCTACACCTTC
CASTPGRGGYGYTF
>TRBV11-2|TRBJ1-2|NA|NA
TGTGCCAGCAGTATGGACAGACTCTATGGCTACACCTTC
CASSMDRLYGYTF
>TRBV7-2|TRBJ1-2|NA|NA
TGTGCCAGCAGCTTCGCAGGCCCCGACTACACCTTC
CASSFAGPDYTF
>TRBV10-3|TRBJ1-2|NA|NA
TGTGCCATCAATGATCGGAAGGGGGAAATTGGCTACACCTTC
CAINDRKGEIGYTF
>TRBV7-8|TRBJ2-3|NA|NA
TGTGCCAGCAGCAGACGCCGGGACTTCTTTTTGGATACGCAGTATTTT
CASSRRRDFFLDTQYF
>TRBV30|TRBJ2-7|NA|NA
TGTGCCTGGAGTACGGGGACCTCCGATCTGGGGTACGAGCAGTACTTC
CAWSTGTSDLGYEQYF
>TRBV4-1|TRBJ2-5|NA|NA
TGCGCCAGCAGCCATCCGGATTACAGGGCCGGCACGCAAGAGACCCAGTACTTC
CASSHPDYRAGTQETQYF
>TRBV6-1|TRBJ2-5|NA|NA
TGTGCCAGCAGGTTCAGGGTGGCGGAGACCCAGTACTTC
CASRFRVAETQYF
>TRBV19|TRBJ1-6|NA|NA
TGTGCCAGTAGTCGGGGCAGGGGAGAAACGGATTCACCCCTCCACTTT
CASSRGRGETDSPLHF
>TRBV11-2|TRBJ2-5|NA|NA
TGTGCCAGCAGCTTAGCAGGAATAACCCAGTACTTC
CASSLAGITQYF
>TRBV10-3|TRBJ1-1|NA|NA
TGTGCCATCAGTTCTACTTTTGGGGGCGCGGGGAACACTGAAGCTTTCTTT
CAISSTFGGAGNTEAFF
>TRBV4-1|TRBJ2-7|TRBD1|NA
TGCGCCAGCACTCACGACAGGGTGGGGTCCTACGAGCAGTACTTC
CASTHDRVGSYEQYF
>TRBV2|TRBJ1-6|NA|NA
TGTGCCAGCACTTCAGAACAGGGAAATTCACCCCTCCACTTT
CASTSEQGNSPLHF
>TRBV5-1|TRBJ1-4|NA|NA
TGCGCCAGCTCAAGGACAGATAATGAAAAACTGTTTTTT
CASSRTDNEKLFF
>TRBV18|TRBJ1-2|NA|few
TGTGCCAGCTCACCATCAGGGTCGTTTGGCTACACCTTC
CASSPSGSFGYTF
>TRBV7-6|TRBJ1-2|NA|once
TGTGCCAGCAGGGGACTGCGAGCTAACTATGGCTACACCTTC
CASRGLRANYGYTF
>TRBV6-6|TRBJ1-2|NA|NA
TGTGCCAGCAGTTATGACAGTGGCTATGGCTACACCTTC
CASSYDSGYGYTF
>TRBV11-1|TRBJ1-2|TRBD1|NA
TGTGCCAGCAGCTTAGCCGGACAGGTCTATGGCTACACCTTC
CASSLAGQVYGYTF
>TRBV9|TRBJ2-6|NA|NA
TGTGCCCGGACTCGGGGTTTCTCTGGGGCCAACGTCCTGACTTTC
CARTRGFSGANVLTF
>TRBV19|TRBJ2-5|NA|NA
TGTGCCAGTAGCTTGTCTAGCTGGGAGACCCAGTACTTC
CASSLSSWETQYF
>TRBV5-1|TRBJ2-1|NA|once
TGCGCCAGCAGCTTGGATGCTGGTTCCAGCTCCTACAATGAGCAGTTCTTC
CASSLDAGSSSYNEQFF
>TRBV7-2|TRBJ2-5|TRBD1|NA
TGTGCCAGCGGAAGGACAGGGGAAAACCAAGAGACCCAGTACTTC
CASGRTGENQETQYF
>TRBV27|TRBJ2-6|TRBD2|NA
TGTGCCAGCAGTTCCTTCGGACTAGCGGGAGGAACGCCTGGGGCCAACGTCCTGACTTTC
CASSSFGLAGGTPGANVLTF
>TRBV25-1|TRBJ1-1|TRBD1|NA
TGTGCCAGCAGTAGTACAGGGGCCTATGAAGCTTTCTTT
CASSSTGAYEAFF
>TRBV6-1|TRBJ1-5|TRBD1|NA
TGTGCCAGCAGGCCCTCAGGGGGCAACAATCAGCCCCAGCATTTT
CASRPSGGNNQPQHF
>TRBV6-1|TRBJ1-5|NA|NA
TGTGCCAGCAGCCCTACACCAAATAGCAATCAGCCCCAGCATTTT
CASSPTPNSNQPQHF
>TRBV10-1|TRBJ2-5|NA|NA
TGCGCCAGGCCCAATGAGATGATCCAAGAGACCCAGTACTTC
CARPNEMIQETQYF
>TRBV5-6|TRBJ1-1|NA|NA
TGTGCCAGCAGATCGGACAGATTGAACACTGAAGCTTTCTTT
CASRSDRLNTEAFF
>TRBV21-1|TRBJ1-5|NA|NA
TGTGCCAGCAGCAAATTCTCGGGGGAACCTAGCAATCAGCCCCAGCATTTT
CASSKFSGEPSNQPQHF
>TRBV6-5|TRBJ2-5|TRBD2|NA
TGTGCCAGCACGCGGGGGACCTTGGGCCAAGAGACCCAGTACTTC
CASTRGTLGQETQYF
>TRBV28|TRBJ1-2|NA|NA
TGTGCCAGCAGTTTACGTACAAACGGCTACACCTTC
CASSLRTNGYTF
>TRBV5-8|TRBJ2-7|NA|NA
TGTGCCAGCAGCTTGAGAGCGGCCTACGGGGGCGAGCAGTACTTC
CASSLRAAYGGEQYF
>TRBV29-1|TRBJ1-2|NA|NA
TGCAGCACACGCACGTCAGCTAGTTATGGCTACACCTTC
CSTRTSASYGYTF
>TRBV7-7|TRBJ2-2|NA|NA
TGTGCTAGCAGCTTAGGAGGGTACACCGGGGAGCTGTTTTTT
CASSLGGYTGELFF
>TRBV4-2|TRBJ2-1|TRBD2|NA
TGTGCCAGCAGCTTAACTAGCGGGATAGCCGATGAGCAGTTCTTC
CASSLTSGIADEQFF
>TRBV19|TRBJ2-7|NA|once
TGTGCCAGTAGTATAGCGGCTAGGTACGAGCAGTACTTC
CASSIAARYEQYF
>TRBV5-1|TRBJ2-7|TRBD1|NA
TGCGCCAGCAGCCCAACAGGGGGTGCCTACGAGCAGTACTTC
CASSPTGGAYEQYF
>TRBV4-3|TRBJ2-7|TRBD2|NA
TGCGCCAGCAGCCAAGACCAGCCCCTCAGCGGGAGGAAAGGCGAGCAGTACTTC
CASSQDQPLSGRKGEQYF
>TRBV7-9|TRBJ2-3|NA|NA
TGTGCCAGCAGCTTCAGACTAGACGATCGGCCAGATACGCAGTATTTT
CASSFRLDDRPDTQYF